This T cell receptor (beta chain) was profiled in a study of patients and donors after allogeneic stem cell transplantation. This clonotype appeared a few times. CDR1 is SQVTM and CDR2 is ANQGSEA in the germline V gene. The CDR3 runs to 16 residues. Trimming shortened V by 4 bases and J by 0 bases, and 13 bases separated the two germline ends. TCRdb passed the RT-PCR reads through MiXCR, listing each CDR3 protein once. In the table there are 400,000 to 450,000 distinct CDR3 sequences, under 20% of which are singletons. The chain joins TRBV29-1 to TRBJ2-6; no clear D. The receptor's source is a human donor who was either an allogeneic HSCT recipient or a stem cell or donor lymphocyte infusion donor (not recorded which). It is not recorded whose cells these are; they may come from a transplant donor. The sample comprised blood, either unsorted or a sorted T cell fraction (not recorded which). The CDR3 DNA follows: TGCAGCGTTGGTACCAGGTGGTCCTCTGGGGCCAACGTCCTGACTTTC. Encoded protein: CSVGTRWSSGANVLTF. The whole variable domain, remainder taken from reference TRBV29-1 and TRBJ2-6, is SAVISQKPSRDICQRGTSLTIQCQVDSQVTMMFWYRQQPGQSLTLIATANQGSEATYESGFVIDKFPISRPNLTFSTLTVSNMSPEDSSIYLCSVGTRWSSGANVLTFGAGSRLTVL.